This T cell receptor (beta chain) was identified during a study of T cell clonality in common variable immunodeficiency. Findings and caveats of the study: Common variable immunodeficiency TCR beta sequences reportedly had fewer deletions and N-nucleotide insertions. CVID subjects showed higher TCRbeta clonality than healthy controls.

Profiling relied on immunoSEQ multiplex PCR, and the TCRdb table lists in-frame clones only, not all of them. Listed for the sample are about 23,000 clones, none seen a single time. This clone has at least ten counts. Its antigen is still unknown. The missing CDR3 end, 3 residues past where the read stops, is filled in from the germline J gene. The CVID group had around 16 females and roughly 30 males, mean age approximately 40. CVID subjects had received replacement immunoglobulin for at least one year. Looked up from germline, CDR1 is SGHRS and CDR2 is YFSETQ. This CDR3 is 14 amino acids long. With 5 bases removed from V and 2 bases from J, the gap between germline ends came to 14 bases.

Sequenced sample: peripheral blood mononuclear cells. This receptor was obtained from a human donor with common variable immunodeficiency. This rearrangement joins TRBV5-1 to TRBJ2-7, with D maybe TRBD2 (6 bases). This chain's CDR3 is CASSIRRDTYEQYF. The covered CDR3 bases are TGCGCCAGCAGTATAAGGCGGGATACCTACGAG.